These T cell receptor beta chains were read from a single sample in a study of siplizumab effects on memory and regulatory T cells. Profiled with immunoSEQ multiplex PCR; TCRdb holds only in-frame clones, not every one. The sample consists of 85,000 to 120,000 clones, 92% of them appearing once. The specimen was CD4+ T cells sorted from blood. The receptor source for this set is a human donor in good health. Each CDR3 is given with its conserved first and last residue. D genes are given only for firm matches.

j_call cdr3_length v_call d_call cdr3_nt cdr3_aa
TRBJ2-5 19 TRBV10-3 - TGTGCCATCAGTGAGCCCAATGAGCCGGGACAATCTTCGCGAGAGACCCAGTACTTC CAISEPNEPGQSSRETQYF
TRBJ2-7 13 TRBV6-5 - TGTGCCAGCAGTCGCCTAGGTGCCGGGGAGCAGTACTTC CASSRLGAGEQYF
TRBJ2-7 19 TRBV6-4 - TGTGCCAGCAGTGACCCATATAGGTGGAACGTAGTTGGCTCCTACGAGCAGTACTTC CASSDPYRWNVVGSYEQYF
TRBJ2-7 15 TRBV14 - TGTGCCAGCAGCCAAGGTTCCGCAGGAAACTACGAGCAGTACTTC CASSQGSAGNYEQYF
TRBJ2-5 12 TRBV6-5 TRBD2 TGTGCCAGCAAGACAACTAGCGGGAGGGCCGACTTC CASKTTSGRADF
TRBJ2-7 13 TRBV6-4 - TGTGCCAGCAGTCCGGGGGGCGGGTACGAGCAGTACTTC CASSPGGGYEQYF
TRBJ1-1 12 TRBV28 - TGTGCCAGCAGTACAAGACGTCCGGAGGCTTTCTTT CASSTRRPEAFF
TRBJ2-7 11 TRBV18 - TGTGCCAGCTCACAGACAGGAGAGCAGTACTTC CASSQTGEQYF
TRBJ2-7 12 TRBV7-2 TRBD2 TGTGCCAGCAGTAATAGCGGGTACGAGCAGTACTTC CASSNSGYEQYF
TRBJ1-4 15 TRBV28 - TGTGCCAGCCGCAGCCGCACAGGGTCGCAGGAAAAACTGTTTTTT CASRSRTGSQEKLFF
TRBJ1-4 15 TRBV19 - TGTGCCAGTAGTAACACGATCAACTACAATGAAAAACTGTTTTTT CASSNTINYNEKLFF